What follows are 28 T cell receptor beta chains derived from one specimen sequenced in a study of T cells in Graves' hyperthyroidism and ophthalmopathy. Amplification of TCR beta CDR3 regions was performed using RNA transcripts as template. Researchers ran a first-round RT-PCR on the TCR CDR3 using the HTBI primer set. TCRdb analysed the multiplex PCR reads with MiXCR anew, one entry per CDR3 protein. The table lists 530,000 or so distinct CDR3 sequences, 46% of them singletons, with about 8% in the top ten. The specimen sequenced was peripheral blood or thyroid tissue (not recorded which). The receptors stem from a woman in her late teens or twenties with Graves' hyperthyroidism.

This clonotype was detected many times. This sequence joins TRBV7-3 and TRBJ1-2; 12 bases fit TRBD1. The trim removed 2 bases at V and 7 bases at J, leaving 5 bases unmatched. Germline V gene sequence: CDR1 SGHTA, CDR2 FQGTGA. The CDR3 is 15 residues long. The CDR3 bases are TGTGCCAGCAGCTTAGGGACAGGGGGCGCCGGTGGCTACACCTTC. This sequence encodes CASSLGTGGAGGYTF.

This clonotype has a count of ten or more. This chain uses TRBV2 with TRBJ1-6; D not resolved. The CDR3 length is 13 residues. V lost 8 bases, J lost 4 bases, and 9 bases lay in between. Germline CDR1 is SNHLY and CDR2 is FYNNEI. The DNA of the CDR3 is TGTGCCAGCCGTACAGAATATAATTCACCCCTCCACTTT. Translation gives CASRTEYNSPLHF. Full variable domain (remainder filled in from reference TRBV2 and TRBJ1-6): EPEVTQTPSHQVTQMGQEVILRCVPISNHLYFYWYRQILGQKVEFLVSFYNNEISEKSEIFDDQFSVERPDGSNFTLKIRSTKLEDSAMYFCASRTEYNSPLHFGNGTRLTVT.

This chain links TRBV29-1 with TRBJ2-7, with 7 bases lining up with TRBD1. The CDR3 is made up of 13 amino acids. Germline V gene sequence: CDR1 SQVTM, CDR2 ANQGSEA. J lost 0 bases, V lost 8 bases, and 7 bases had no gene match. The CDR3 here is CSFDDRDSYEQYF. Written as DNA, the CDR3 is TGCAGCTTCGACGACAGGGACTCCTACGAGCAGTACTTC.

As regards this clonotype: Being one base from a much bigger clone, this may be a read error. The chain employs TRBV7-9 and TRBJ2-7; 8 nucleotides align to TRBD1. CDR3 length: 16 amino acids. The germline CDR1 and CDR2 sequences are SEHNR and FQNEAQ (reference sequence). As DNA, the CDR3 is TGTGTCAGCAGCTTAGGGTCGTCAGGGGGCCCCTACGAGCAGTACTTC. Its protein is CVSSLGSSGGPYEQYF.

This clonotype was detected many times. The junction and the germline gene differ at one end; a read error may be behind it. This chain uses TRBV20-1 with TRBJ1-1; D is unclear. Per the germline V gene, CDR1 is DFQATT and CDR2 is SNEGSKA (reference sequence). The CDR3 loop spans 9 amino acids. As DNA, the CDR3 is TGCAGTGCTGTCCATCCAGCGGCCTTT. Its protein product is CSAVHPAAF.

The genes are TRBV12-5 and TRBJ2-7; 7 bases map to TRBD1. The CDR3 extends over 17 amino acids. CDR1 LGHNT and CDR2 FRNRAP come from the germline V gene. The ends lost 0 bases at V and 4 bases at J; junction bases unmatched: 12. The CDR3 loop reads CASGLVNLLDRAYEQYF. The CDR3 DNA follows: TGTGCTAGTGGTTTGGTAAACCTCCTTGACAGGGCTTACGAGCAGTACTTC.

This chain connects TRBV4-1 to TRBJ1-4; 7 bases are shared with TRBD1. V dropped 3 bases and J dropped 8; count of bases not matched to a gene: 12. CDR1 is MGHRA, CDR2 YSYEKL, per germline. The CDR3 is made up of 16 amino acids. The DNA of the CDR3 is TGCGCCAGCAGCCAGGACCTCGACAGGGTCCTCGAAAAACTGTTTTTT. Translated, it gives CASSQDLDRVLEKLFF.

This clonotype was detected ten times or more. DNA of the CDR3: TGTGCCAGTAGCCTCACGGACAGCACTGAAGCTTTCTTT. Protein: CASSLTDSTEAFF. V is TRBV19 and J is TRBJ1-1; D is possibly TRBD1 (6 bases). Germline CDR1 is LNHDA and CDR2 is SQIVND (reference sequence). Trimming pared 6 bases from V and 4 bases from J, leaving 12 bases between. CDR3 length equals 13 residues.

The CDR3 region has the DNA TGCAGTGCCATCCACAGATTGGACATCACTGAAGCTTTCTTT. It yields the protein CSAIHRLDITEAFF. This sequence joins TRBV20-1 and TRBJ1-1; perhaps TRBD1 as D (5 bases). Trimming took off 6 bases at V and 4 bases at J, with 18 bases between the two ends. Per the germline V gene, CDR1 is DFQATT and CDR2 is SNEGSKA (reference sequence). This CDR3 comprises 14 residues.

The J gene is TRBJ2-7, the V gene TRBV15; possibly TRBD1 for D (6 bases). The last part of the DNA fits TRBJ2-5 better; the J call may be wrong. The CDR3 is 13 residues long. Germline V lookup: CDR1 LNHNV, CDR2 YYDKDF (reference sequence). CDR3 region: CATSNTGRETQYF. CDR3 DNA: TGTGCCACCAGCAATACAGGGCGAGAGACCCAGTACTTC.

This clonotype was seen repeatedly, ten times or more. The chain has TRBV19 and TRBJ2-7; no definite D call. The V end lost 1 base, the J end lost 1 base, and 8 bases lay between the germline ends. Germline assignment: CDR1 LNHDA and CDR2 SQIVND (reference sequence). The CDR3 has 14 residues. CDR3 in DNA: TGTGCCAGTAGTATAGGGGCCGTGTCCTACGAGCAGTACTTC. This codes for CASSIGAVSYEQYF.

The chain's CDR3 is CATSMSRLAGGETQYF. The CDR3 DNA sequence: TGTGCCACCAGCATGAGCAGACTAGCAGGAGGAGAGACCCAGTACTTC. This chain connects TRBV15 to TRBJ2-5; 7 nucleotides match TRBD2. This CDR3 spans 16 amino acids. The trim removed 4 bases at V and 4 bases at J, leaving 12 bases unmatched. Germline loops: CDR1 LNHNV, CDR2 YYDKDF (reference sequence).

This clonotype came up many times. The chain links TRBV4-3 to TRBJ1-1; the D gene is possibly TRBD1 (5 bases). The CDR3 has 15 amino acids. Germline CDR1 and CDR2: LGHNA and YSLEER. Trimming removed 1 base from V and 4 bases from J, with 13 bases in between. CDR3 in amino acids: CASSQVKGRVTEAFF. The DNA for the CDR3 is TGCGCCAGCAGCCAAGTAAAGGGGAGGGTCACTGAAGCTTTCTTT.

This clonotype was detected a few times. The gene calls are TRBV29-1 and TRBJ2-6; D unclear. V was pared by 1 base and J by 15 bases, with 7 bases between. This CDR3 region has 10 residues. The germline V gene encodes CDR1 SQVTM and CDR2 ANQGSEA. The CDR3: CSVEGHDLTF. CDR3 in DNA: TGCAGCGTTGAAGGACACGACCTGACTTTC.

V usage is TRBV24-1 and J usage is TRBJ1-5, with D tentatively TRBD1 (5 bases). This CDR3 contains 15 residues. V shed 3 bases and J shed 11 bases, with 19 bases lying between them. The V gene's germline CDR1 is KGHDR and CDR2 SFDVKD. The CDR3 loop is CATSDGTSGRGTQHF. Here the CDR3 DNA reads TGTGCCACCAGTGATGGGACTAGCGGCCGAGGGACCCAGCATTTT.

J is TRBJ2-2 and V is TRBV2; D might be TRBD1 (6 bases). The CDR3 contains 17 residues. Germline CDR1 SNHLY, CDR2 FYNNEI. V was pared by 2 bases and J by 4 bases, with 17 bases between. CDR3 nucleotide sequence: TGTGCCAGCAGTGAACTTGGCAGGGGCACTGGCACCGGGGAGCTGTTTTTT. It yields the protein CASSELGRGTGTGELFF.

The chain employs TRBV7-6 and TRBJ2-3; TRBD2 agrees at 7 bases. V lost 1 base, J lost 0 bases, and 4 bases stayed unmatched. Per the germline V gene, CDR1 is SGHVS and CDR2 is FNYEAQ. The CDR3 consists of 16 residues. The CDR3 sequence: CASSLEFSGSTDTQYF. CDR3 nucleotide sequence: TGTGCCAGCAGCTTAGAATTTAGCGGGAGCACAGATACGCAGTATTTT.

On this clonotype: One base away lies a much larger clone, so this may be a sequencing read error. V usage is TRBV7-2 and J usage is TRBJ1-4, with D tentatively TRBD1 (5 bases). Looked up from germline, CDR1 is SGHTA and CDR2 is FQGNSA. This CDR3 spans 15 amino acids. Trimming cost V 5 bases and J 4 bases, with 14 bases left between them. The CDR3 loop is CASSPGHQLNEKLFF. The CDR3 DNA reads as TGTGCCAGCAGCCCAGGGCATCAACTTAATGAAAAACTGTTTTTT.

This clonotype was detected once. The chain recombines TRBV7-9 with TRBJ1-1, with D maybe TRBD1 (5 bases). CDR3 length: 13 residues. V was trimmed by 5 bases and J by 7 bases, leaving 14 bases between them. Germline-derived CDR1 and CDR2 are SEHNR and FQNEAQ (reference sequence). The CDR3 is CASSIGGGDEAFF. The CDR3 nucleotides are TGTGCCAGCAGCATAGGTGGAGGGGATGAAGCTTTCTTT.

This clonotype was found many times. The chain joins TRBV12-3 or TRBV12-4 to TRBJ2-7; D uncertain. The V end was cut by 2 bases, the J end by 2 bases, with 10 bases between. The CDR3 extends over 14 amino acids. In DNA form, the CDR3 reads TGTGCCAGCAGTTTAAGTCTAGTTCCCTACGAGCAGTACTTC. Its protein product is CASSLSLVPYEQYF.

The chain joins TRBV6-6 to TRBJ1-4; no reliable D call. The V end lost 6 bases, the J end lost 0 bases, and 11 bases lay between the germline ends. CDR3 length: 15 amino acids. Per the germline V gene, CDR1 is MNHNY and CDR2 is SVGAGI (reference sequence). The CDR3 DNA reads TGTGCCAGCAGCTTTGAGGCTACAACTAATGAAAAACTGTTTTTT. It specifies CASSFEATTNEKLFF.

This clonotype appeared many times. The V and J genes are TRBV6-5 and TRBJ1-1; 9 nucleotides align to TRBD1. The germline V gene encodes CDR1 MNHEY and CDR2 SVGAGI. With V trimmed by 2 bases and J by 5 bases, 3 bases remained unmatched. The CDR3 runs 14 residues. The CDR3 region has the DNA TGTGCCAGCAGTTACATGGACAGGGGTACTGAAGCTTTCTTT. Translating it yields CASSYMDRGTEAFF.

This clonotype came up many times. This chain links TRBV20-1 with TRBJ2-5; 7 nucleotides agree with TRBD2. CDR3 length: 14 amino acids. Trimming cost V 4 bases and J 2 bases; bases outside gene matches: 7. Germline CDR1 is DFQATT and CDR2 is SNEGSKA (reference sequence). The CDR3, as DNA: TGCAGTGCTACACTAGCGCTTTTACAAGAGACCCAGTACTTC. This gives the protein CSATLALLQETQYF.

Many counts were recorded for this clonotype. The chain recombines TRBV4-1 with TRBJ2-5; a weak D match, TRBD2 (5 bases). Per germline, CDR1 MGHRA and CDR2 YSYEKL. This CDR3 is built from 15 residues. Trimming cost V 1 base and J 5 bases, with 14 bases left between them. The CDR3, as DNA: TGCGCCAGCAGCCAAGGGGCAGGAGGTGGGGAGACCCAGTACTTC. It yields the protein CASSQGAGGGETQYF.

This clonotype was seen just once. A much larger clone differs by one base, so this may be a read error. CDR3 nucleotides: TGCGCCAACAGCGTAGCCGGGACCGCGATTCCCTACGAGCAGTACTTC. It yields the protein CANSVAGTAIPYEQYF. The chain links TRBV5-1 to TRBJ2-7; D possibly uses TRBD1 or TRBD2 (5 bases each). Germline CDR1 is SGHRS and CDR2 is YFSETQ. This CDR3 contains 16 residues.

This clonotype was counted ten times or more. This sequence joins TRBV29-1 and TRBJ2-5; D is ambiguous. V shed 2 bases and J shed 4 bases, with 11 bases lying between them. The CDR3 runs to 13 residues. Per the germline V gene, CDR1 is SQVTM and CDR2 is ANQGSEA. CDR3 DNA: TGCAGCGTTGAAAAGGTGGAAGGAGAGACCCAGTACTTC. This translates into CSVEKVEGETQYF.

This clonotype was seen many times. The chain links TRBV10-3 to TRBJ1-2, with TRBD1 matching over 7 bases. J lost 3 bases, V lost 6 bases, and 1 base had no gene match. Germline loops: CDR1 ENHRY, CDR2 SYGVKD. This CDR3 comprises 12 residues. The DNA for the CDR3 is TGTGCCATCAGCCAGGGGGACTATGGCTACACCTTC. Protein product: CAISQGDYGYTF.

The chain combines TRBV2 with TRBJ1-5; TRBD1 might be the D (6 bases). Germline CDR1 reads SNHLY; CDR2 reads FYNNEI. V dropped 4 bases and J dropped 5 bases, with 27 bases sitting between them. The CDR3 spans 19 residues. The CDR3: CASSVLEGSSTGLDQPQHF. The DNA for the CDR3 is TGTGCCAGCAGTGTCCTCGAGGGTAGCTCAACAGGGCTGGATCAGCCCCAGCATTTT.